Listed below are T cell receptor beta chains from one sample, sequenced in a study of beta chain features in type 1 diabetes. Assay: immunoSEQ multiplex PCR; the TCRdb copy retains only in-frame clones and omits some. The table has more than 300,000 clones, approximately 8.2% seen once. The specimen sequenced was central memory CD4+ T cells from blood. These receptor sequences come from a woman under 30 in good health. Both conserved end residues are part of each CDR3. The order of the fields is CDR3 DNA, CDR3 protein, D gene, V gene, clone size, J gene. A D gene is named only where the DNA matches it firmly. Clone size is not always given. Where it is, it says once, few, many or a class for expanded clones.

cdr3_nt: TGTGCCAGTAGTATAGGGGAGAACAAAAACATTCAGTACTTC
cdr3_aa: CASSIGENKNIQYF
d_call: .
v_call: TRBV19
clone_size: few
j_call: TRBJ2-4

cdr3_nt: TGTGCCAGCAGCTTGCCACCCCAAGAGACCCAGTACTTC
cdr3_aa: CASSLPPQETQYF
d_call: .
v_call: TRBV7-9
clone_size: .
j_call: TRBJ2-5

cdr3_nt: TGTGCCACCAGCGCTGGACAGATCCGAGGCACTGAAGCTTTCTTT
cdr3_aa: CATSAGQIRGTEAFF
d_call: .
v_call: TRBV15
clone_size: few
j_call: TRBJ1-1

cdr3_nt: TGTGCCAGCCAAAACTACCCGGGCGGAGCCTACGAGCAGTACTTC
cdr3_aa: CASQNYPGGAYEQYF
d_call: .
v_call: TRBV2
clone_size: many
j_call: TRBJ2-7

cdr3_nt: TGTGCCAGCTCACCGGTTCTGGGGAGAGGCACTGAAGCTTTCTTT
cdr3_aa: CASSPVLGRGTEAFF
d_call: .
v_call: TRBV18
clone_size: few
j_call: TRBJ1-1

cdr3_nt: TGTGCCATCAGAGCAGGGAGCAGCGGGGAGCTGTTTTTT
cdr3_aa: CAIRAGSSGELFF
d_call: .
v_call: TRBV10-3
clone_size: .
j_call: TRBJ2-2

cdr3_nt: TGTGCCAGCAGCTTAGAGACAGATCAGCCCCAGCATTTT
cdr3_aa: CASSLETDQPQHF
d_call: .
v_call: TRBV7-9
clone_size: many
j_call: TRBJ1-5

cdr3_nt: TGTGCCAGCAGTTTATGGGACAGGGGGAAAGAGACCCAGTACTTC
cdr3_aa: CASSLWDRGKETQYF
d_call: TRBD1
v_call: TRBV28
clone_size: few
j_call: TRBJ2-5

cdr3_nt: TGTGCCAGCAGATACTCAGCGGGAGGCGAGCAGTACTTC
cdr3_aa: CASRYSAGGEQYF
d_call: TRBD2
v_call: TRBV2
clone_size: few
j_call: TRBJ2-7

cdr3_nt: TGTGCCAGCAACAAGGGGCCACCGGGACTAGGGTCTTTGAATGAGCAGTTCTTC
cdr3_aa: CASNKGPPGLGSLNEQFF
d_call: TRBD2
v_call: TRBV5-4
clone_size: few
j_call: TRBJ2-1

cdr3_nt: TGTGCCACCAGTATGGGACAGATAAACACCGGGGAGCTGTTTTTT
cdr3_aa: CATSMGQINTGELFF
d_call: TRBD1
v_call: TRBV15
clone_size: .
j_call: TRBJ2-2

cdr3_nt: TGTGCCAGCAGCAGAGTCCGGGAGGTGGAGACCCAGTACTTC
cdr3_aa: CASSRVREVETQYF
d_call: TRBD2
v_call: TRBV7-8
clone_size: few
j_call: TRBJ2-5

cdr3_nt: TGTGCCAGTAGTCCACAGGGGGCGGCTGAAGCTTTCTTT
cdr3_aa: CASSPQGAAEAFF
d_call: TRBD1
v_call: TRBV19
clone_size: few
j_call: TRBJ1-1

cdr3_nt: TGTGCCAGTAGAGGACTAGCGGGATGGGAGACCCAGTACTTC
cdr3_aa: CASRGLAGWETQYF
d_call: TRBD2
v_call: TRBV2
clone_size: .
j_call: TRBJ2-5

cdr3_nt: TGTGCCAGCAGCCTCGGGACAGGGTCCTACAATGAGCAGTTCTTC
cdr3_aa: CASSLGTGSYNEQFF
d_call: TRBD1
v_call: TRBV11-3
clone_size: few
j_call: TRBJ2-1

cdr3_nt: TGCGCCAGCAGCCAAGATCAGGGGGCTGGATATGGCTACACCTTC
cdr3_aa: CASSQDQGAGYGYTF
d_call: TRBD1
v_call: TRBV4-3
clone_size: .
j_call: TRBJ1-2

cdr3_nt: TGTGCCAGCTCACCATCTCTACAACTAAATTACGAGCAGTACTTC
cdr3_aa: CASSPSLQLNYEQYF
d_call: .
v_call: TRBV18
clone_size: few
j_call: TRBJ2-7

cdr3_nt: TGTGCCAGCTCCCTCGGCGGGGGGGGGCTAGATGAGCAGTTCTTC
cdr3_aa: CASSLGGGGLDEQFF
d_call: TRBD2
v_call: TRBV6-1
clone_size: .
j_call: TRBJ2-1

cdr3_nt: TGTGCCAGCAGTTTGAGGGAAAATCAGCCCCAGCATTTT
cdr3_aa: CASSLRENQPQHF
d_call: .
v_call: TRBV27
clone_size: few
j_call: TRBJ1-5

cdr3_nt: TGTGCCAGCAGTGACTCCGGAGGGGAAGGAGCCAAAAACATTCAGTACTTC
cdr3_aa: CASSDSGGEGAKNIQYF
d_call: .
v_call: TRBV25-1
clone_size: few
j_call: TRBJ2-4